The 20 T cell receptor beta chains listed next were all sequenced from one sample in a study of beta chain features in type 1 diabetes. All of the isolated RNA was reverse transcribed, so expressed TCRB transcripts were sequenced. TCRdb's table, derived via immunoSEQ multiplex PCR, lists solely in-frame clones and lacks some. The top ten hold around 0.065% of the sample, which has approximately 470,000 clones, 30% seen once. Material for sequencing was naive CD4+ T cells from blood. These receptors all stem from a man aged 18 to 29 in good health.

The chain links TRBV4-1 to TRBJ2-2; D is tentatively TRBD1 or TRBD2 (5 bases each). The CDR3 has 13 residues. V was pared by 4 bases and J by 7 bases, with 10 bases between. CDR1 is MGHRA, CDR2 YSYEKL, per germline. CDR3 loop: CASSPQGVGELFF. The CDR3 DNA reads TGCGCCAGCAGCCCTCAGGGAGTCGGGGAGCTGTTTTTT.

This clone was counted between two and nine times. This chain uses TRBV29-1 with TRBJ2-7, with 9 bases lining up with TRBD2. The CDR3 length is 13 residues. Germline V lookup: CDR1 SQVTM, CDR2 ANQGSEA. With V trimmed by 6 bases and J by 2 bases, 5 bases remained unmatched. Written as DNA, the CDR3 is TGCAGCGTAGGACTAGCGCCCGCCTACGAGCAGTACTTC. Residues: CSVGLAPAYEQYF.

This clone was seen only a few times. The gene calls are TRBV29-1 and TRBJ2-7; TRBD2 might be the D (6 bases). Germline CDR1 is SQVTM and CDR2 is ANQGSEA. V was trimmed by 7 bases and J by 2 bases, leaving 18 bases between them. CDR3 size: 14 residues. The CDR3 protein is CSGTGTSKTYEQYF. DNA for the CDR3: TGCAGCGGCACCGGGACTTCGAAAACCTACGAGCAGTACTTC.

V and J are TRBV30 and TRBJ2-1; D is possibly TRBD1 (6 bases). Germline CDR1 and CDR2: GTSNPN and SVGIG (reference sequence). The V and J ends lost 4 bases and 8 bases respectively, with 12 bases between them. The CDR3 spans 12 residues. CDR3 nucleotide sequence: TGTGCCTGGACTACCCACAGGGATGAGCAGTTCTTC. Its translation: CAWTTHRDEQFF.

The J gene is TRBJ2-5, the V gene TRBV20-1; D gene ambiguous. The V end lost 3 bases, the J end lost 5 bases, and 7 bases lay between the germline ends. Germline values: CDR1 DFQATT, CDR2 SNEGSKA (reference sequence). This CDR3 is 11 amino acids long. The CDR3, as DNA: TGCAGTGCTAGTATACGGGAGACCCAGTACTTC. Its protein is CSASIRETQYF.

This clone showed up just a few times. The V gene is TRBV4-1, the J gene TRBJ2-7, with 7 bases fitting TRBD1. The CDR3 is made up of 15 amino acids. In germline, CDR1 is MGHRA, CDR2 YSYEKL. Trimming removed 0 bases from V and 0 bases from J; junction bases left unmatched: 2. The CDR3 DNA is TGCGCCAGCAGCCAAGAAGGGACAGCCTCCTACGAGCAGTACTTC. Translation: CASSQEGTASYEQYF.

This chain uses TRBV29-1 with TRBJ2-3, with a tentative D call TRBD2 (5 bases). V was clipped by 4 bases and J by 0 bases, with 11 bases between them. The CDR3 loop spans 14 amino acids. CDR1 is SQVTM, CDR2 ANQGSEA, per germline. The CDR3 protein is CSVATGSSTDTQYF. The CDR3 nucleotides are TGCAGCGTTGCCACTGGGAGTAGCACAGATACGCAGTATTTT.

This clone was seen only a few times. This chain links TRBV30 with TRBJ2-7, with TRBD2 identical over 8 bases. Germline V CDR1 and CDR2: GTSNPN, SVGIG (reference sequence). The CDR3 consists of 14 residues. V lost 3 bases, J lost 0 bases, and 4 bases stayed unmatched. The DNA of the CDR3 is TGTGCCTGGAGACAGCGGGGGAGCTCCTACGAGCAGTACTTC. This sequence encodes CAWRQRGSSYEQYF.

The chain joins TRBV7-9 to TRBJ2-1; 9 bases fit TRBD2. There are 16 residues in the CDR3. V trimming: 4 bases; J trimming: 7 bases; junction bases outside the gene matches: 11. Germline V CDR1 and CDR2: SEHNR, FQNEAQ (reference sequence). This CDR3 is CASSSPGLARRNEQFF. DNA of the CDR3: TGTGCCAGCAGCTCCCCCGGACTAGCGCGAAGGAATGAGCAGTTCTTC.

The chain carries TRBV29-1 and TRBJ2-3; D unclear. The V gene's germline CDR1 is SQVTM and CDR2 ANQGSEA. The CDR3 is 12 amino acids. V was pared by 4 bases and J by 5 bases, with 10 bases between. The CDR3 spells CSVGPGGDTQYF. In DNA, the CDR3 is TGCAGCGTTGGGCCTGGTGGAGATACGCAGTATTTT.

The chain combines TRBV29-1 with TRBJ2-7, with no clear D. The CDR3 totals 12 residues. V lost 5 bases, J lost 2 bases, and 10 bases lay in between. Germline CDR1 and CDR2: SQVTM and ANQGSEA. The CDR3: CSVMGETYEQYF. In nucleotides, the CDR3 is TGCAGCGTTATGGGTGAAACCTACGAGCAGTACTTC.

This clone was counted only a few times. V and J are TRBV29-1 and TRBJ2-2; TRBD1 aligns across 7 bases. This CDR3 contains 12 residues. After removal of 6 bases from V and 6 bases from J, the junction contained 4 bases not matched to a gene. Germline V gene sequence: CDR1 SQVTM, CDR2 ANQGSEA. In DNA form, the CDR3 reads TGCAGCGTGACAGGGATGGCCGGGGAGCTGTTTTTT. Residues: CSVTGMAGELFF.

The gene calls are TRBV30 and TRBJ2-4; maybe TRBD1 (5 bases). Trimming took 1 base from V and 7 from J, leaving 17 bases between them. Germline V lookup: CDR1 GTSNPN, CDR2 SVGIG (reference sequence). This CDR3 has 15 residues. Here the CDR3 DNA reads TGTGCCTGGAGTGCAGCGACAGTAGGGGTGAACATTCAGTACTTC. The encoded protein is CAWSAATVGVNIQYF.

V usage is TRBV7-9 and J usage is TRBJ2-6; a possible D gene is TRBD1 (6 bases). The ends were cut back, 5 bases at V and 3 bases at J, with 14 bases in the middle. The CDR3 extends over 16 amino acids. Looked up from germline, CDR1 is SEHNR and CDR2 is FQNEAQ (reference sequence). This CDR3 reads CASSLLGGRGANVLTF. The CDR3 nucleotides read TGTGCCAGCAGCCTACTAGGGGGACGTGGGGCCAACGTCCTGACTTTC.

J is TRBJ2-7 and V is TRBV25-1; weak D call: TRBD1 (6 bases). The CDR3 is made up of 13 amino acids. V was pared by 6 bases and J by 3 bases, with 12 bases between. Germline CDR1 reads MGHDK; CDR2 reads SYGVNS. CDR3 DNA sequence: TGTGCCAGCAGGGGGACAAACCTCTACGAGCAGTACTTC. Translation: CASRGTNLYEQYF.

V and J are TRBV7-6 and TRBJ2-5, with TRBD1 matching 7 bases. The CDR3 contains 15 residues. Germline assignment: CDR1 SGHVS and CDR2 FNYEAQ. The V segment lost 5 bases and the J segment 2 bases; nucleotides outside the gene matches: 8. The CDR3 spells CASSEAGTEQETQYF. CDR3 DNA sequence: TGTGCCAGCAGCGAAGCCGGGACAGAGCAAGAGACCCAGTACTTC.

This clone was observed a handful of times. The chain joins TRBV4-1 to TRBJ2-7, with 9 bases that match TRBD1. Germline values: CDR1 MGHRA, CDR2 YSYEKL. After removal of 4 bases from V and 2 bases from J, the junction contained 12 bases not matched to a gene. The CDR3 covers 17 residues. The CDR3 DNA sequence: TGCGCCAGCAGCCGGGAAATACCGGGACAGGGTGCCTACGAGCAGTACTTC. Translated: CASSREIPGQGAYEQYF.

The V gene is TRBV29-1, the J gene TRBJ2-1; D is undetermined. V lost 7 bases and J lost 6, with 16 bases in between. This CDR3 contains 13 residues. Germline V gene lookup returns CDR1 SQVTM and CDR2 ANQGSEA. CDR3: CSGGTYALNEQFF. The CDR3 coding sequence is TGCAGCGGTGGTACATATGCCCTCAATGAGCAGTTCTTC.

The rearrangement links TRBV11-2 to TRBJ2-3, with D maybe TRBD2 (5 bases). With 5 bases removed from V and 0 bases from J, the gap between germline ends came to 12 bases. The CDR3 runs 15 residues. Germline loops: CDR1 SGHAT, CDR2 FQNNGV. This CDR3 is CASSLLGASTDTQYF. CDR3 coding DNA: TGTGCCAGCAGCCTGCTGGGAGCTAGCACAGATACGCAGTATTTT.

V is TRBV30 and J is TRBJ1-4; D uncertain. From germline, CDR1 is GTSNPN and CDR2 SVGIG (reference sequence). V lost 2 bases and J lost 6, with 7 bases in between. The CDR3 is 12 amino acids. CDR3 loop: CAWSPRHEKLFF. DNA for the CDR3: TGTGCCTGGAGTCCCCGCCATGAAAAACTGTTTTTT. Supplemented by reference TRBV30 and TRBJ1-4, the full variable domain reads SQTIHQWPATLVQPVGSPLSLECTVEGTSNPNLYWYRQAAGRGLQLLFYSVGIGQISSEVPQNLSASRPQDRQFILSSKKLLLSDSGFYLCAWSPRHEKLFFGSGTQLSVL.